A single TCR beta chain is shown here with its context. Unmatched junction bases numbered 8, after V lost 5 bases and J lost 6 bases. CDR1 and CDR2 (germline): SGHNT, YENEEA. The CDR3 is 16 amino acids. This table comes from immunoSEQ multiplex PCR, and its TCRdb copy is limited to in-frame clones, with some not included. The sample lists some 200,000 clones, roughly nine tenths seen once, with approximately 12% in the top ten. This specimen belongs to a study of blood T cell repertoires in COVID-19. Material for sequencing was peripheral blood. The chain links TRBV11-3 to TRBJ2-2, with 11 bases aligning to TRBD1. The origin of this receptor is a woman aged 18-29 years who had recovered from COVID-19. The CDR3 sequence: CASSAGQGAFAGELFF. CDR3 coding DNA: TGTGCCAGCAGCGCTGGACAGGGGGCGTTTGCCGGGGAGCTGTTTTTT. The full variable domain, with the rest looked up from reference TRBV11-3 and TRBJ2-2, is EAGVVQSPRYKIIEKKQPVAFWCNPISGHNTLYWYLQNLGQGPELLIRYENEEAVDDSQLPKDRFSAERLKGVDSTLKIQPAELGDSAVYLCASSAGQGAFAGELFFGEGSRLTVL.